This TCR beta chain was recorded in a study of blood T cells in healthy people across ages. Overall study results and limits: From one million sequenced T cells, diversity estimates were lower bounds.

This clonotype was counted between two and nine times. Its antigen is still unknown. J lost 5 bases, V lost 6 bases, and 10 bases had no gene match. Germline lookup yields CDR1 MNHEY and CDR2 SMNVEV (reference sequence). The CDR3 has 15 residues. For the second PCR, which ran for about 7 to 11 cycles, a sample-barcoded 5' primer and a J-beta primer mix were used. Each CDR3 protein is one row after TCRdb ran MiXCR on the 5' RACE reads. The data show some 900,000 distinct CDR3 sequences, roughly 48% seen once. It was around 9 milliliters of peripheral blood that were drawn from each donor. Each sample gave at least 6.5 million isolated PBMCs.

The sequence came from a man under 40 in good health. This chain links TRBV27 with TRBJ2-5; 9 bases are shared with TRBD1. Sequenced: blood. For the CDR3, the DNA is TGTGCCAGCAGCCGGGACAGGGTCTTTTCCGAGACCCAGTACTTC. It translates to CASSRDRVFSETQYF.